Following are 31 T cell receptor beta chains from one sample sequenced in a study of metastatic and nonmetastatic thyroid tumors. TCRdb called clones again from the PCR reads with MiXCR. The data contain around 20,000 clones, 23% of them singletons. All patients were treatment-naive before thyroid surgery. The sequenced sample was blood. These receptors all stem from a male donor with papillary thyroid cancer or a benign thyroid nodule (not recorded which). Some clones in this sample may be carry-over from other donors' samples.

This clone was seen a handful of times. The chain uses TRBV6-2 or TRBV6-3 and TRBJ2-3, with 9 positions matching TRBD2. CDR3 length: 16 residues. The germline V gene has CDR1 MNHEY and CDR2 SVGEGT. The junction had 8 bases not matched to a gene; V was cut back by 7 bases and J by 0 bases. CDR3 bases: TGTGCCAGCACCCACGGACTAGCGAGAAGCACAGATACGCAGTATTTT. This gives the protein CASTHGLARSTDTQYF.

This clone was seen at least ten times. The rearrangement joins TRBV7-2 to TRBJ2-7, with D perhaps matching TRBD1 (5 bases). The V gene lost 5 bases and the J gene lost 6 bases, with 11 bases spanning the gap. The germline V gene encodes CDR1 SGHTA and CDR2 FQGNSA. The CDR3 is 12 amino acids. The CDR3 DNA is TGTGCCAGCAGCCTCAGGGCTGGCGAGCAGTACTTC. Protein: CASSLRAGEQYF. The complete variable domain, with remaining parts taken from reference TRBV7-2 and TRBJ2-7, reads GAGVSQSPSNKVTEKGKDVELRCDPISGHTALYWYRQSLGQGLEFLIYFQGNSAPDKSGLPSDRFSAERTGGSVSTLTIQRTQQEDSAVYLCASSLRAGEQYFGPGTRLTVT.

This clone came up many times. The rearrangement uses TRBV20-1 and TRBJ2-1; a possible D gene is TRBD2 (5 bases). The germline V and J ends were trimmed by 2 bases and 6 bases, with 14 bases remaining between them. CDR3 size: 14 residues. Germline V CDR1 and CDR2: DFQATT, SNEGSKA (reference sequence). CDR3 loop: CSARTGWSGNEQFF. DNA of the CDR3: TGCAGTGCTAGAACGGGGTGGTCCGGCAATGAGCAGTTCTTC.

There are many counts of this clone. The V call is TRBV27, the J call TRBJ1-2; unclear D gene. Looked up from germline, CDR1 is MNHEY and CDR2 is SMNVEV (reference sequence). This CDR3 has 14 amino acids. V shed 2 bases and J shed 1 base, with 8 bases lying between them. CDR3 sequence: CASSLGTDNYGYTF. DNA for the CDR3: TGTGCCAGCAGTTTAGGAACAGATAACTATGGCTACACCTTC.

This clone was seen ten or more times. The chain has TRBV6-1 and TRBJ2-5; D uncertain. The CDR3 consists of 16 residues. V was shortened by 1 base and J by 2 bases, with 14 bases between the two germline ends. Looked up from germline, CDR1 is MNHNS and CDR2 is SASEGT. This CDR3 is CASSEGADYIQETQYF. CDR3 DNA: TGTGCCAGCAGTGAAGGGGCGGATTATATTCAAGAGACCCAGTACTTC.

This clone was seen ten or more times. This chain uses TRBV28 with TRBJ1-5; 8 bases are a match to TRBD1. CDR3 length equals 16 residues. Per germline, CDR1 MDHEN and CDR2 SYDVKM. V dropped 6 bases and J dropped 5; count of bases not matched to a gene: 12. The chain's CDR3 is CASSQLTGVGDQPQHF. The CDR3 bases are TGTGCCAGCAGCCAATTGACAGGGGTAGGTGATCAGCCCCAGCATTTT.

This clone showed up many times. The V and J genes are TRBV27 and TRBJ2-1; TRBD1 matches at 9 bases. CDR1 and CDR2 (germline): MNHEY, SMNVEV (reference sequence). V trimming: 5 bases; J trimming: 0 bases; junction bases outside the gene matches: 5. CDR3 length: 16 amino acids. The CDR3 sequence: CASSPGQGISYNEQFF. As DNA, the CDR3 is TGTGCCAGCAGTCCGGGACAGGGCATCTCCTACAATGAGCAGTTCTTC.

As regards this clone: A much more abundant neighbour one base away suggests this may be a read error. The chain's CDR3 is CATSRTSVNEQFF. The DNA of the CDR3 is TGTGCCACCAGCCGGACTAGCGTGAACGAGCAGTTCTTC. The rearrangement links TRBV15 to TRBJ2-1, with 9 nucleotides matching TRBD2. The CDR3 runs to 13 residues. V lost 5 bases and J lost 10; bases outside the gene matches: 6. Per germline, CDR1 LNHNV and CDR2 YYDKDF (reference sequence).

The chain carries TRBV2 and TRBJ2-2; D is unresolved. Trimming shortened V by 1 base and J by 0 bases, and 3 bases separated the two germline ends. Germline V gene lookup returns CDR1 SNHLY and CDR2 FYNNEI. This CDR3 comprises 14 residues. This CDR3 is CASSEGANTGELFF. CDR3 nucleotide sequence: TGTGCCAGCAGTGAAGGGGCGAACACCGGGGAGCTGTTTTTT. The full variable domain, its missing parts supplied by reference TRBV2 and TRBJ2-2, is EPEVTQTPSHQVTQMGQEVILRCVPISNHLYFYWYRQILGQKVEFLVSFYNNEISEKSEIFDDQFSVERPDGSNFTLKIRSTKLEDSAMYFCASSEGANTGELFFGEGSRLTVL.

The chain couples TRBV11-1 to TRBJ2-6; no definite D call. Per the germline V gene, CDR1 is SGHAT and CDR2 is FQDESV (reference sequence). Trimming cost V 6 bases and J 4 bases, with 7 bases left between them. The CDR3 has 13 amino acids. The CDR3 bases are TGTGCCAGCAGTCTAGGAGGGGCCAACGTCCTGACTTTC. It translates to CASSLGGANVLTF.

This clone was counted only a few times. The chain combines TRBV5-1 with TRBJ2-1, with TRBD2 identical over 11 bases. J was trimmed by 5 bases and V by 3 bases; bases with no gene match: 13. Germline V gene lookup returns CDR1 SGHRS and CDR2 YFSETQ. The CDR3 is 18 residues long. The CDR3 loop is CASSYPGLAAQGDNEQFF. CDR3 DNA: TGCGCCAGCAGCTACCCGGGACTAGCGGCCCAAGGGGACAATGAGCAGTTCTTC.

This clone was detected a few times. A much more abundant neighbour one base away suggests this may be a read error. The chain links TRBV7-3 to TRBJ1-4; D is uncertain. The CDR3 is 16 residues long. Germline CDR1 is SGHTA and CDR2 is FQGTGA. The V end was cut by 2 bases, the J end by 7 bases, with 17 bases between. CDR3 sequence: CASSLGPQVTGEKLFF. The CDR3 DNA reads as TGTGCCAGCAGCTTAGGGCCACAAGTCACCGGTGAAAAACTGTTTTTT.

This clone was observed a handful of times. V and J are TRBV28 and TRBJ1-1; no definite D call. Per germline, CDR1 MDHEN and CDR2 SYDVKM. The CDR3 covers 11 residues. The ends were cut back, 8 bases at V and 7 bases at J, with 11 bases in the middle. CDR3 nucleotides: TGTGCCAGCCGAGATGTGGGTGAAGCTTTCTTT. This encodes CASRDVGEAFF.

The gene calls are TRBV12-3 or TRBV12-4 and TRBJ2-7; 10 positions agree with TRBD1. This CDR3 is built from 15 residues. V gave up 6 bases and J gave up 4 bases; unmatched junction bases: 9. The CDR3 reads CASRERTGGFYEQYF. As DNA, the CDR3 is TGTGCCAGCAGGGAAAGGACAGGGGGGTTTTACGAGCAGTACTTC.

Concerning this clone: This may come from a read error, since a much larger clone is one base off. In the same sample, other DNA sequences code for this CDR3. The chain joins TRBV11-1 to TRBJ2-3; D remains ambiguous. CDR1 SGHAT and CDR2 FQDESV come from the germline V gene (reference sequence). The CDR3 runs 15 residues. The CDR3 spells CASSPRSGSTDTQYF. The CDR3 DNA reads TGTGCAAGCAGCCCCAGATCGGGTAGCACAGATACGCAGTATTTT.

This sequence joins TRBV5-6 and TRBJ2-7; D gene ambiguous. V was trimmed by 4 bases and J by 3 bases, leaving 11 bases between them. Per germline, CDR1 SGHDT and CDR2 YYEEEE. The CDR3 totals 13 residues. CDR3 bases: TGTGCCAGCAGCAGCCACGCCCTCTACGAGCAGTACTTC. As protein: CASSSHALYEQYF.

This clone was counted ten times or more. This chain connects TRBV4-1 to TRBJ2-2; D is unresolved. Between the trimmed V and J ends, which lost 5 bases and 4 bases, there was a span of 11 bases. Germline CDR1 is MGHRA and CDR2 is YSYEKL. The length of the CDR3 is 14 residues. CDR3 nucleotides: TGCGCCAGCAGCACTCAATGGGGCACCGGGGAGCTGTTTTTT. This encodes CASSTQWGTGELFF.

The sample holds many counts of this clone. V is TRBV7-2 and J is TRBJ2-1; a weak D match, TRBD2 (6 bases). The CDR3 is 15 amino acids. The V gene lost 4 bases and the J gene lost 0 bases, with 10 bases spanning the gap. Germline V gene lookup returns CDR1 SGHTA and CDR2 FQGNSA. The CDR3 sequence is CASSSLAFSYNEQFF. In DNA, the CDR3 is TGTGCCAGCAGCTCCCTAGCGTTCTCCTACAATGAGCAGTTCTTC.

Of note for this clone: As the CDR3 is not closed by the conserved phenylalanine or tryptophan, this likely results from a read error. This chain links TRBV20-1 with TRBJ2-5, with TRBD1 as a possible D gene (5 bases). The CDR3 covers 15 residues. Germline assignment: CDR1 DFQATT and CDR2 SNEGSKA (reference sequence). The V end was cut by 0 bases, the J end by 3 bases, with 14 bases between. The CDR3 region is CSARETAYPEETQYL. As DNA, the CDR3 is TGCAGTGCTAGAGAGACAGCTTACCCTGAAGAGACCCAGTACCTC.

The table lists this clone with many counts. The J gene is TRBJ1-2, the V gene TRBV25-1, with TRBD1 matching 8 bases. The junction had 4 bases not matched to a gene; V was cut back by 6 bases and J by 7 bases. The CDR3 totals 12 residues. Germline V gene lookup returns CDR1 MGHDK and CDR2 SYGVNS. The CDR3 DNA follows: TGTGCCAGCAGGCTGGGGACAGGTGGCTACACCTTC. Translation: CASRLGTGGYTF.

This clone was found many times. The chain recombines TRBV28 with TRBJ2-7; D may be TRBD2 (6 bases). Trimming cost V 10 bases and J 6 bases, with 19 bases left between them. The CDR3 spans 13 residues. Germline CDR1 reads MDHEN; CDR2 reads SYDVKM. CDR3 sequence reads: CAISEGMAGEQYF. As DNA, the CDR3 is TGTGCCATCTCGGAGGGGATGGCAGGCGAGCAGTACTTC. The full variable domain, with the rest looked up from reference TRBV28 and TRBJ2-7, is DVKVTQSSRYLVKRTGEKVFLECVQDMDHENMFWYRQDPGLGLRLIYFSYDVKMKEKGDIPEGYSVSREKKERFSLILESASTNQTSMYLCAISEGMAGEQYFGPGTRLTVT.

This clone has ten or more counts. The CDR3 nucleotides read TGTGCCATCAGTGCGGGGCAGTTAACAGATACGCAGTATTTT. Translation: CAISAGQLTDTQYF. The chain employs TRBV10-3 and TRBJ2-3; D tentatively fits TRBD1 or TRBD2 (5 bases each). The CDR3 runs 14 residues. V dropped 4 bases and J dropped 3 bases, with 11 bases sitting between them. Germline V gives CDR1 ENHRY, CDR2 SYGVKD.

There are many counts of this clone. This rearrangement joins TRBV5-1 to TRBJ2-7, with D unclear. Trimming took 1 base from V and 5 from J, leaving 19 bases between them. CDR3 size: 16 residues. The germline V gene encodes CDR1 SGHRS and CDR2 YFSETQ. CDR3 bases: TGCGCCAGCAGCTTGTATGGTCCCATCGTCCAGGACGAGCAGTACTTC. Translation: CASSLYGPIVQDEQYF.

This clone was detected ten times or more. This chain joins TRBV10-3 and TRBJ2-2; the D gene is possibly TRBD1 (5 bases). Trimming shortened V by 7 bases and J by 0 bases, and 9 bases separated the two germline ends. The CDR3 has 14 residues. Germline lookup yields CDR1 ENHRY and CDR2 SYGVKD. CDR3 sequence (DNA): TGTGCCATCAAAGGCAGGGCGAACACCGGGGAGCTGTTTTTT. Its translation is CAIKGRANTGELFF.

V gene TRBV30 combines with J gene TRBJ2-7; tentative D call: TRBD1 (5 bases). V was trimmed by 8 bases and J by 3 bases, leaving 23 bases between them. The CDR3 length is 15 residues. Germline values: CDR1 GTSNPN, CDR2 SVGIG (reference sequence). The CDR3 region is CASSSTDTRRYEQYF. CDR3 nucleotide sequence: TGTGCCAGCAGCTCGACAGACACCAGGCGCTACGAGCAGTACTTC. The variable domain in full, completed from reference TRBV30 and TRBJ2-7, reads SQTIHQWPATLVQPVGSPLSLECTVEGTSNPNLYWYRQAAGRGLQLLFYSVGIGQISSEVPQNLSASRPQDRQFILSSKKLLLSDSGFYLCASSSTDTRRYEQYFGPGTRLTVT.

This chain links TRBV18 with TRBJ2-7; unclear D gene. Trimming cost V 3 bases and J 3 bases, with 15 bases left between them. CDR3 size: 15 residues. CDR1 is KGHSH and CDR2 is LQKENI in the germline V gene. CDR3 in DNA: TGTGCCAGCTCACCCCCGCACTCCGGGTTCTACGAGCAGTACTTC. This codes for CASSPPHSGFYEQYF.

The chain links TRBV27 to TRBJ1-1; 7 bases match TRBD1. Looked up from germline, CDR1 is MNHEY and CDR2 is SMNVEV (reference sequence). The CDR3 consists of 15 residues. V gave up 7 bases and J gave up 3 bases; unmatched junction bases: 11. The CDR3 region is CASKNGGDSYTEAFF. For the CDR3, the DNA is TGTGCCAGCAAAAACGGTGGGGACAGTTACACTGAAGCTTTCTTT.

V is TRBV20-1 and J is TRBJ1-5; tentatively, D is TRBD1 (5 bases). This CDR3 contains 14 residues. V was shortened by 0 bases and J by 4 bases, with 10 bases between the two germline ends. CDR1 is DFQATT, CDR2 SNEGSKA, per germline (reference sequence). The CDR3 DNA reads as TGCAGTGCTAGAGATCGCCGGGGGAATCAGCCCCAGCATTTT. Translating gives CSARDRRGNQPQHF.

This clone was seen a few times. The chain combines TRBV10-1 with TRBJ2-1; 9 positions match TRBD1. Per the germline V gene, CDR1 is WNHNN and CDR2 is SYGVQD (reference sequence). The length of the CDR3 is 16 residues. J was trimmed by 6 bases and V by 7 bases; bases with no gene match: 13. CDR3 bases: TGCGCCAGCATCCCCCTCAGGACAGGGGAGATCAATGAGCAGTTCTTC. It specifies CASIPLRTGEINEQFF.

The genes are TRBV5-1 and TRBJ1-2; TRBD1 matches at 7 bases. This CDR3 spans 16 amino acids. The germline CDR1 and CDR2 sequences are SGHRS and YFSETQ. V lost 4 bases to trimming and J lost 4 bases; unmatched junction nucleotides: 13. For the CDR3, the DNA is TGCGCCAGCAGCCCCAATACCATACAGGGGAGCTATGGCTACACCTTC. Translation: CASSPNTIQGSYGYTF.

The chain has TRBV20-1 and TRBJ2-3; a possible D gene is TRBD1 (5 bases). This CDR3 spans 11 amino acids. Between the trimmed V and J ends, which lost 4 bases and 5 bases, there was a span of 7 bases. From germline, CDR1 is DFQATT and CDR2 SNEGSKA (reference sequence). CDR3 nucleotide sequence: TGCAGTGCTACTACAGGAGATACGCAGTATTTT. Amino acids: CSATTGDTQYF.